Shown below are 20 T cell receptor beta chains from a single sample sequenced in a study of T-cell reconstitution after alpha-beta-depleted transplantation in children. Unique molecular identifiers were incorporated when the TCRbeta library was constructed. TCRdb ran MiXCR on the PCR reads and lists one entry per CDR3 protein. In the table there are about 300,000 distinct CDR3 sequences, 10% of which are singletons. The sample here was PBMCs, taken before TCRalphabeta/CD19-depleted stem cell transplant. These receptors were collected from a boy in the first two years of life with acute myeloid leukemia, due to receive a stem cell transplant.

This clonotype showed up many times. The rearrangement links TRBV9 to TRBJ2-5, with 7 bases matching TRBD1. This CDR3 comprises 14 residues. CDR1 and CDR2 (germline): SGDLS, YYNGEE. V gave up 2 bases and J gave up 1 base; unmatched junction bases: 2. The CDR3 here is CASSVGTVQETQYF. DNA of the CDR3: TGTGCCAGCAGCGTCGGGACAGTCCAAGAGACCCAGTACTTC.

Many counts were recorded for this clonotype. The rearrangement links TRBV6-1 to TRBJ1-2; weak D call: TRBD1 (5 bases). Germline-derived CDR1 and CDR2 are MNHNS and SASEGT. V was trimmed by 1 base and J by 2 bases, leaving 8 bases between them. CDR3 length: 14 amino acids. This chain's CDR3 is CASSEVKGNYGYTF. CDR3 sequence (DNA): TGTGCCAGCAGTGAAGTAAAGGGGAACTATGGCTACACCTTC.

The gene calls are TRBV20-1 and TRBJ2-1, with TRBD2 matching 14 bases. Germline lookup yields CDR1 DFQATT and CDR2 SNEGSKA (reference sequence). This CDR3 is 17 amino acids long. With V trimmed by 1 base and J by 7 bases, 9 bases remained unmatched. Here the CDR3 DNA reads TGCAGTGCTAGAGTAGTGACTAGCGGGAGGGCCGGGAATGAGCAGTTCTTC. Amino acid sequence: CSARVVTSGRAGNEQFF.

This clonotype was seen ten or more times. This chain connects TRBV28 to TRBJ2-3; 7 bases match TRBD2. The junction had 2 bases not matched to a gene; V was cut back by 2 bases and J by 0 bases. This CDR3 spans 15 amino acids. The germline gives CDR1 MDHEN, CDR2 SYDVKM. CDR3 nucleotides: TGTGCCAGCAGTTTAAGGCGGGGGAGCACAGATACGCAGTATTTT. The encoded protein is CASSLRRGSTDTQYF.

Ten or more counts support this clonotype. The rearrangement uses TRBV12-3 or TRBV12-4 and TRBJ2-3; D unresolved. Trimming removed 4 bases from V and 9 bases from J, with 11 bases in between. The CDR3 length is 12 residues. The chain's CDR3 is CASSWITWTQYF. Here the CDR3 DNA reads TGTGCCAGCAGTTGGATAACCTGGACGCAGTATTTT.

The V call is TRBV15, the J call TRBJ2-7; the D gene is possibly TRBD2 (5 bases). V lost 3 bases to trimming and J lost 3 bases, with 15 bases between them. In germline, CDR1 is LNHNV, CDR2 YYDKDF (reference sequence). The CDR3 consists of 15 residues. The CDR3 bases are TGTGCCACCAGCAGGGAGTCGGGGTCCCTCTACGAGCAGTACTTC. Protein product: CATSRESGSLYEQYF.

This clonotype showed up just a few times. CDR3 amino acids: CASSHLRTSGVYNEQFF. The CDR3, as DNA: TGTGCCAGCAGCCACCTCAGGACTAGCGGGGTTTACAATGAGCAGTTCTTC. The genes are TRBV3-1 and TRBJ2-1; 12 bases fit TRBD2. V lost 3 bases and J lost 4; bases outside the gene matches: 7. CDR1 LGHDT and CDR2 YNNKEL come from the germline V gene (reference sequence). The CDR3 extends over 17 amino acids.

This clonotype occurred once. The chain's CDR3 is CSAVGTGNYGYTF. CDR3 sequence (DNA): TGCAGCGCAGTAGGGACAGGGAACTATGGCTACACCTTC. The chain uses TRBV29-1 and TRBJ1-2; 9 bases fit TRBD1. The CDR3 is 13 residues long. Germline CDR1 SQVTM, CDR2 ANQGSEA. J lost 2 bases, V lost 7 bases, and 5 bases had no gene match.

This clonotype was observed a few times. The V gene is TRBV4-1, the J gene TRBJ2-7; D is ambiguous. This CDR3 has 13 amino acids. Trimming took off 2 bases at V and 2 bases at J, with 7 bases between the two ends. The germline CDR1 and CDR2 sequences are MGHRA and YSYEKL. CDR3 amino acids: CASSQMDAYEQYF. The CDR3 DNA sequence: TGCGCCAGCAGCCAAATGGATGCCTACGAGCAGTACTTC.

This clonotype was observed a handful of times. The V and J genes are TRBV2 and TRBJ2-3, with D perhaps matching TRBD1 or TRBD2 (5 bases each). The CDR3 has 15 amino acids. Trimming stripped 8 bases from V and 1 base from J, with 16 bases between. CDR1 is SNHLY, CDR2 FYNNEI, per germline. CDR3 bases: TGTGCCAGCCTTAGTCACCGGGACGGCACAGATACGCAGTATTTT. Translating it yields CASLSHRDGTDTQYF.

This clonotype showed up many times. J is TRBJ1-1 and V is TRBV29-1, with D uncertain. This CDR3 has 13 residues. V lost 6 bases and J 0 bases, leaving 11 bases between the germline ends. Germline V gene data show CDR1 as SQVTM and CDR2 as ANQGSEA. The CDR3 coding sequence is TGCAGCGTCCGACACGGACTGAACACTGAAGCTTTCTTT. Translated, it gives CSVRHGLNTEAFF.

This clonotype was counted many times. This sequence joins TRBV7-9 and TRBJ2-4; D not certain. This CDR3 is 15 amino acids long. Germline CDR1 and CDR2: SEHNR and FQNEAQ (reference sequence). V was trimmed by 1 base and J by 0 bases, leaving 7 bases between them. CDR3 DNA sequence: TGTGCCAGCAGCTTAGGCAGATTAGCCAAAAACATTCAGTACTTC. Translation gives CASSLGRLAKNIQYF.

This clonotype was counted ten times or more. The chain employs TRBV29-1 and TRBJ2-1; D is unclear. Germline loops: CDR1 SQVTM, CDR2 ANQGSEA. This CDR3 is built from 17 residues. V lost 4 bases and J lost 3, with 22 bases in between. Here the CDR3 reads CSVVIGLSVTYYNEQFF. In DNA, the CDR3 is TGCAGCGTTGTTATAGGGCTCTCCGTGACGTACTACAATGAGCAGTTCTTC.

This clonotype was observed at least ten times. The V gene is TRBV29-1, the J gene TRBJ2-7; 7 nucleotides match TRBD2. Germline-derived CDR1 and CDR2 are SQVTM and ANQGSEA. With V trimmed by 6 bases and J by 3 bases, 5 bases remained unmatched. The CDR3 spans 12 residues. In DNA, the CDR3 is TGCAGCGTGGCGGGAGATGGCTACGAGCAGTACTTC. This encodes CSVAGDGYEQYF.

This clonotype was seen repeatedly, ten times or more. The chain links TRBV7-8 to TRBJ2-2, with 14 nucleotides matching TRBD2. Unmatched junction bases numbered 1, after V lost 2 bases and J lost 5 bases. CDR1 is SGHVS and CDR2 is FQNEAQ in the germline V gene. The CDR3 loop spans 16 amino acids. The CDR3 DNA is TGTGCCAGCAGCTTACGACTAGCGGGAGGGACCGGGGAGCTGTTTTTT. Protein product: CASSLRLAGGTGELFF.

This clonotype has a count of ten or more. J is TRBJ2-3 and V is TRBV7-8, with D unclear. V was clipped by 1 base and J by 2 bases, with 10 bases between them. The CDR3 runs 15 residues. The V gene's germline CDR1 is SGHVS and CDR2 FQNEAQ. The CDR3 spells CASSLEEPYTDTQYF. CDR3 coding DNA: TGTGCCAGCAGCTTAGAAGAGCCTTACACAGATACGCAGTATTTT.

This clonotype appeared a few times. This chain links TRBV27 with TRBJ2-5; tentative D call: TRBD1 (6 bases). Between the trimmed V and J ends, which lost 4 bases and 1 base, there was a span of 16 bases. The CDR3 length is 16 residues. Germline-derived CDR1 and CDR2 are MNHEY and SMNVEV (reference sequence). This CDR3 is CASSSRWTAIQETQYF. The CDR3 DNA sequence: TGTGCCAGCAGTTCGCGGTGGACAGCCATCCAAGAGACCCAGTACTTC.

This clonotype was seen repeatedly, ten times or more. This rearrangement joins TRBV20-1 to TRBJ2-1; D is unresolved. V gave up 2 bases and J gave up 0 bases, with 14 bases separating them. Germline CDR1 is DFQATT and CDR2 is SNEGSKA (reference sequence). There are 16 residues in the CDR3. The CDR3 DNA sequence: TGCAGTGCTAGAATGGCGGCAGGATCCTCCTACAATGAGCAGTTCTTC. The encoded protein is CSARMAAGSSYNEQFF.

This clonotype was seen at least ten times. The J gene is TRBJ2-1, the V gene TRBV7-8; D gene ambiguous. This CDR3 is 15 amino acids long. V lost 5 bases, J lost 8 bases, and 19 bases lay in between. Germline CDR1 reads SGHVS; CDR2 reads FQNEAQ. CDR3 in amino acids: CASSTRGLGRHEQFF. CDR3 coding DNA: TGTGCCAGCAGCACCCGTGGCCTAGGACGACATGAGCAGTTCTTC.

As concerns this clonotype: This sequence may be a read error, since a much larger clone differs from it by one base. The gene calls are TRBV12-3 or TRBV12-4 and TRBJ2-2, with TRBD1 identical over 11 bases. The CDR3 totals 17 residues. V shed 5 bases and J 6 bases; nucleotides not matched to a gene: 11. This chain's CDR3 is CASSTGTGGWVAGELFF. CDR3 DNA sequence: TGTGCCAGCAGTACCGGGACAGGGGGTTGGGTAGCCGGGGAGCTGTTTTTT.